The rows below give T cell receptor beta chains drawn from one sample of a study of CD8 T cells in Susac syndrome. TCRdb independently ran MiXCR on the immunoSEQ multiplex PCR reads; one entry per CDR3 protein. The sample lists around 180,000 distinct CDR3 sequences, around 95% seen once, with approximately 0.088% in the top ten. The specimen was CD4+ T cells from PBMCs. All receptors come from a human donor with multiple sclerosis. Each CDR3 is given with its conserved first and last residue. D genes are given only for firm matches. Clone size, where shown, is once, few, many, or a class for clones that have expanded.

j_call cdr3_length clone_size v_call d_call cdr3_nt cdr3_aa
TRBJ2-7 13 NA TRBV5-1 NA TGCGCCAGCAGCTCGGAGCCAGCCTACGAGCAGTACTTC CASSSEPAYEQYF
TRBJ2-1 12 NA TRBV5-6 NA TGTGCCAGCAGCTTGAGGGTCAATGAGCAGTTCTTC CASSLRVNEQFF
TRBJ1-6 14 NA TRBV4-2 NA TGTGCCAGCAGCCAGTTGGGGACTTTGCGGGCCCTCCACTTT CASSQLGTLRALHF
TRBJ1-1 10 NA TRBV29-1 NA TGCAGCGCCTACTTGTCTGAAGCTTTCTTT CSAYLSEAFF
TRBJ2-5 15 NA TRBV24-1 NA TGTGCCACCAGTGATCCCACAGGTAGCCAAGAGACCCAGTACTTC CATSDPTGSQETQYF
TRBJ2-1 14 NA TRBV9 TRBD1 TGTGCCAGCAGCGTGTGGACAGGGGGTTATGAGCAGTTCTTC CASSVWTGGYEQFF
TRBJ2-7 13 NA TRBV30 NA TGTGCCTGGACCCCGTCCCCCCTAGGGGAGCAGTACTTC CAWTPSPLGEQYF
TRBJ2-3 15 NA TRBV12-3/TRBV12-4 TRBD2 TGTGCCAGCAGTCTCTTCGGTAGCGGGGATAATACGCAGTATTTT CASSLFGSGDNTQYF
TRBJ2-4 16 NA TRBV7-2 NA TGTGCCAGCAGCTTTGAGAGTAGCGTAGCCAAAAACATTCAGTACTTC CASSFESSVAKNIQYF
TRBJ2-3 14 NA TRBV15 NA TGTGCCACCACTAGGGGCGGCTCCACAGATACGCAGTATTTT CATTRGGSTDTQYF
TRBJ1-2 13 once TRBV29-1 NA TGCAGCGCCCGGGGAGGGGTTGACTATGGCTACACCTTC CSARGGVDYGYTF
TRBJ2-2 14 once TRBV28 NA TGTGCCAGCAGTCCCCCTAGGGGCGCCGGGGAGCTGTTTTTT CASSPPRGAGELFF
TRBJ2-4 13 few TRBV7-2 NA TGTGCCAGCAGCTTAGGGCGGGACGACATTCAGTACTTC CASSLGRDDIQYF
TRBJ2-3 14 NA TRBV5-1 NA TGCGCCAGCTTGCGGTCCACCAGCACAGATACGCAGTATTTT CASLRSTSTDTQYF
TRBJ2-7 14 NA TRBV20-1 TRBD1 TGCAGTGCTGTAGTCACAGGGGGAATAGACGAGCAGTACTTC CSAVVTGGIDEQYF
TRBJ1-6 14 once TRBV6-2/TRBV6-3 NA TGTGCCAGCAGTCCCCTTAGACAGATCGACCCCCTCCACTTT CASSPLRQIDPLHF
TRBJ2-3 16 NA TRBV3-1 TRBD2 TGTGCCAGCAGCCCGACTAGCGGAACTCGCACAGATACGCAGTATTTT CASSPTSGTRTDTQYF
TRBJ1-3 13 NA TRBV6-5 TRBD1 TGTGCCAGCAGTACAGGGGGGCGAAACACCATATATTTT CASSTGGRNTIYF
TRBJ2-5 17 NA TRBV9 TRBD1 TGTGCCAGCAGCGTAGTACAGGGGTCGTCGGGGTTCGAGACCCAGTACTTC CASSVVQGSSGFETQYF
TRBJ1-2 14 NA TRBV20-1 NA TGCAGTGCTAGAGCAGTCGCCTCCAACTATGGCTACACCTTC CSARAVASNYGYTF
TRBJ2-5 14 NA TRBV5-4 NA TGTGCCAGCAGCTCCCTGGTCTCCCAAGAGACCCAGTACTTC CASSSLVSQETQYF
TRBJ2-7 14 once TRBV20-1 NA TGCAGTGCTAGAGGAGGGTTTGGTACGTACGAGCAGTACTTC CSARGGFGTYEQYF
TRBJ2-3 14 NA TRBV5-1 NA TGCGCCAGCAGCTTGGAAGCGGTTATGGATACGCAGTATTTT CASSLEAVMDTQYF
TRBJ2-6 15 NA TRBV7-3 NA TGTGCCAGCAGCCAAGGGTCGCCTGGGGCCAACGTCCTGACTTTC CASSQGSPGANVLTF
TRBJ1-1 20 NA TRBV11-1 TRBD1 TGTGCCAGCAGCGCTAGGACAGGGGGCTTAGTAGGGGCCTTGAACACTGAAGCTTTCTTT CASSARTGGLVGALNTEAFF
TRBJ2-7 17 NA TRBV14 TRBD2 TGTGCCAGCAGCCAAGATGCGGGGACTATCCTTTCCTACGAGCAGTACTTC CASSQDAGTILSYEQYF
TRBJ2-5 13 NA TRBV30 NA TGTGCCTGGGGCAGGGGCTCGAAAGAGACCCAGTACTTC CAWGRGSKETQYF